Below, 8 T cell receptor beta chains from the same sample are listed, as sequenced in a study of CD8+ T cells in alopecia areata. It was cDNA, reverse transcribed from extracted RNA, that served as the sequencing template. Libraries were prepared by immunoSEQ multiplex PCR; TCRdb keeps only in-frame clonotypes and omits some of them. Of about 160,000 clones detected, around 87% appear once; the ten largest clones hold over 12%. Sequenced material: CD8+ T cells sorted from blood, taken at week 0. These receptors all stem from a human donor with alopecia areata.

The sample holds one count of this clone. V gene TRBV9 combines with J gene TRBJ2-1; TRBD2 aligns across 8 bases. Germline V lookup: CDR1 SGDLS, CDR2 YYNGEE. With V trimmed by 0 bases and J by 9 bases, 5 bases remained unmatched. The CDR3 length is 14 residues. This CDR3 reads CASSVEAGEVEQFF. Here the CDR3 DNA reads TGTGCCAGCAGCGTAGAAGCGGGAGAAGTTGAGCAGTTCTTC. Full variable domain (remainder filled in from reference TRBV9 and TRBJ2-1): DSGVTQTPKHLITATGQRVTLRCSPRSGDLSVYWYQQSLDQGLQFLIQYYNGEERAKGNILERFSAQQFPDLHSELNLSSLELGDSALYFCASSVEAGEVEQFFGPGTRLTVL.

V and J are TRBV5-4 and TRBJ2-7; 7 nucleotides align to TRBD2. With 4 bases clipped from V and 3 bases from J, the junction kept 10 bases outside the gene matches. From germline, CDR1 is SGHNT and CDR2 YYREEE (reference sequence). The length of the CDR3 is 15 residues. Here the CDR3 reads CASSPDGSGRYEQYF. In DNA form, the CDR3 reads TGTGCCAGCAGCCCAGATGGTAGCGGGCGCTACGAGCAGTACTTC.

In this sample, this clone is large. V usage is TRBV2 and J usage is TRBJ2-2, with 8 bases matching TRBD1. The germline CDR1 and CDR2 sequences are SNHLY and FYNNEI. This CDR3 has 15 amino acids. Trimming took 7 bases from V and 6 from J; bases not matched to a gene: 10. CDR3 protein: CASNPGQVTPGELFF. The CDR3 nucleotides read TGTGCCAGCAACCCGGGACAGGTGACCCCCGGGGAGCTGTTTTTT.

This clone was counted a few times. The chain combines TRBV7-9 with TRBJ2-2, with 8 bases matching TRBD2. CDR1 is SEHNR, CDR2 FQNEAQ, per germline (reference sequence). After removal of 5 bases from V and 7 bases from J, the junction contained 18 bases not matched to a gene. The CDR3 spans 18 residues. DNA for the CDR3: TGTGCCAGCAGCCCCCCTGGGACGTTCGGGAGGGCCAACGGGGAGCTGTTTTTT. Encoded protein: CASSPPGTFGRANGELFF. Complete variable domain (other parts from reference TRBV7-9 and TRBJ2-2): DTGVSQNPRHKITKRGQNVTFRCDPISEHNRLYWYRQTLGQGPEFLTYFQNEAQLEKSRLLSDRFSAERPKGSFSTLEIQRTEQGDSAMYLCASSPPGTFGRANGELFFGEGSRLTVL.

A word on this clone: Distinct nucleotide sequences in the sample also encode this CDR3. The chain couples TRBV27 to TRBJ2-7, with unresolved D. Trimming pared 4 bases from V and 0 bases from J, leaving 7 bases between. The CDR3 runs 13 residues. The germline gives CDR1 MNHEY, CDR2 SMNVEV (reference sequence). CDR3 in DNA: TGTGCCAGCAGTTCTGGAGCCTCCTACGAGCAGTACTTC. Translation gives CASSSGASYEQYF.

The CDR3 protein is CAWTPGTDSNSPLHF. As DNA, the CDR3 is TGTGCCTGGACCCCTGGGACAGATTCTAATTCACCCCTCCACTTT. V gene TRBV30 combines with J gene TRBJ1-6, with 7 bases matching TRBD1. Germline values: CDR1 GTSNPN, CDR2 SVGIG (reference sequence). The trim removed 4 bases at V and 6 bases at J, leaving 9 bases unmatched. The length of the CDR3 is 15 residues. The variable domain in full, with the rest retrieved from reference TRBV30 and TRBJ1-6, is SQTIHQWPATLVQPVGSPLSLECTVEGTSNPNLYWYRQAAGRGLQLLFYSVGIGQISSEVPQNLSASRPQDRQFILSSKKLLLSDSGFYLCAWTPGTDSNSPLHFGNGTRLTVT.

V is TRBV7-8 and J is TRBJ2-3; D unresolved. CDR3 size: 13 residues. The V gene's germline CDR1 is SGHVS and CDR2 FQNEAQ. The V gene lost 5 bases and the J gene lost 2 bases, with 8 bases spanning the gap. Here the CDR3 DNA reads TGTGCCAGCAGCGCGTCACCCACAGATACGCAGTATTTT. This codes for CASSASPTDTQYF.

The rearrangement links TRBV6-1 to TRBJ2-7; the D gene is possibly TRBD2 (6 bases). Between the trimmed V and J ends, which lost 7 bases and 3 bases, there was a span of 19 bases. Germline-derived CDR1 and CDR2 are MNHNS and SASEGT. The CDR3 length is 15 residues. CDR3 sequence reads: CASNLLRGTRYEQYF. CDR3 DNA sequence: TGTGCCAGCAACCTCCTCCGGGGGACCCGCTACGAGCAGTACTTC.